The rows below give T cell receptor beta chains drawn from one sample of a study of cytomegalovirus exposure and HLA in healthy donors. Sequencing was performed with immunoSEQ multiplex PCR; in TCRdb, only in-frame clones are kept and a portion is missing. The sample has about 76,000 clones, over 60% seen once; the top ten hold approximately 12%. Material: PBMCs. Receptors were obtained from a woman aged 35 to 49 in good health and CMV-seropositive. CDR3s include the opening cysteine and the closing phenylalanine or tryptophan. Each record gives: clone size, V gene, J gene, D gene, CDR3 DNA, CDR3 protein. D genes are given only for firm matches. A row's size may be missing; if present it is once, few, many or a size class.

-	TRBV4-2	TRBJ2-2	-	TGTGCCAGCAGCCATTCTAGTACCGGGGAGCTGTTTTTT	CASSHSSTGELFF
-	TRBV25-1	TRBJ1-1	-	TGTGCCAGCAGTGAATCCGTCCGCGGTGGCACTGAAGCTTTCTTT	CASSESVRGGTEAFF
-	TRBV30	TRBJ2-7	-	TGTGCCTGGAGTTTTACAACAGGGCGCGAGCAGTACTTC	CAWSFTTGREQYF
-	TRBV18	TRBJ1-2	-	TGTGCCAGCTCAAAGCTCGCCCGGGATTATTATGGCTACACCTTC	CASSKLARDYYGYTF
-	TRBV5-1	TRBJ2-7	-	TGCGCCAGCAGCTCGGACATCTTCTACGAGCAGTACTTC	CASSSDIFYEQYF
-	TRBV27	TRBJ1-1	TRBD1	TGTGCCAGCAGTTCAATAAGGGGGCGGACTGAAGCTTTCTTT	CASSSIRGRTEAFF
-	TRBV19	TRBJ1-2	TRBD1	TGTGCCAGTAGCTTTCCCGGACAGGGGGCGTATGGCTACACCTTC	CASSFPGQGAYGYTF
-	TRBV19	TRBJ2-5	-	TGTGCCAGTAGTATAAGCAGGAATCAAGAGACCCAGTACTTC	CASSISRNQETQYF
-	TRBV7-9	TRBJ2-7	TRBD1	TGTGCCAGCAGCCCAAAAACAGGGGGAGGCTCCTACGAGCAGTACTTC	CASSPKTGGGSYEQYF
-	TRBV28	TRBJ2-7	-	TGTGCCAGCAGTTTAGGACAGTCCTACGAGCAGTACTTC	CASSLGQSYEQYF
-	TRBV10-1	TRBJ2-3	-	TGCGCCAGCAGTCCTGGCACAGATACGCAGTATTTT	CASSPGTDTQYF
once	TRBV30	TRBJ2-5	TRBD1	TGTGCCTGGAGTAGTGGGACAGCGAGAAAGACCCAGTACTTC	CAWSSGTARKTQYF
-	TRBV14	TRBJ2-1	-	TGTGCCAGCAGCCAAGGTCGCGGTGAGCAGTTCTTC	CASSQGRGEQFF
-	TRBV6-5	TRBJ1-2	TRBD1	TGTGCCAGCAGTTACTCGAGGACAGGGGGAAACTATGGCTACACCTTC	CASSYSRTGGNYGYTF
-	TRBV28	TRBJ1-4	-	TGTGCCAGCAGTTCCCATGGGCTGACTAATGAAAAACTGTTTTTT	CASSSHGLTNEKLFF
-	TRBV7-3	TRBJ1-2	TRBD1	TGTGCCAGCAGTTCAGTGGGGACAGGGGTGGGGTTTGAGGGTGGCTACACCTTC	CASSSVGTGVGFEGGYTF
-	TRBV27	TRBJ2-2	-	TGTGCCAGCAGTCAGGAGGGAATAAACGGGGAGCTGTTTTTT	CASSQEGINGELFF
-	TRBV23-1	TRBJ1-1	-	TGCGCCAGCAGCCTAAGAGGGAGTCGGTGCACTGAAGCTTTCTTT	CASSLRGSRCTEAFF
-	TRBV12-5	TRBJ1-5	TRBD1	TGTGCTAGTGGTCCCCGACAGGGGGTTTATCAGCCCCAGCATTTT	CASGPRQGVYQPQHF
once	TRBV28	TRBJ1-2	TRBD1	TGTGCCAGCAGTTTCCTCCTTGCAAAAGGGACAGACTATGGCTACACCTTC	CASSFLLAKGTDYGYTF
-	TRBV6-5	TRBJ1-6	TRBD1	TGTGCCAGCAGCGACAGGGGGCCCATTTCACCCCTCCACTTT	CASSDRGPISPLHF
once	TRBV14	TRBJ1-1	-	TGTGCCAGCAGGGTCACGGGGGGCGCTTACACTGAAGCTTTCTTT	CASRVTGGAYTEAFF
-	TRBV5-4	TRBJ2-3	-	TGTGCCAGCAGCTTGTTAGCGCTAAGGGAAGATACGCAGTATTTT	CASSLLALREDTQYF
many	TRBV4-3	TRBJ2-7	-	TGCGCCAGCAGCCACCGGGTTGAGGACGAGCAGTACTTC	CASSHRVEDEQYF
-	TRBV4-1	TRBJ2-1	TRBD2	TGCGCCAGCAGCCAAAAACCCGGGACTAGTAGTTTCAATGAGCAGTTCTTC	CASSQKPGTSSFNEQFF
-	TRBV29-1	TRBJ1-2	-	TGCAGCGTCGCCGTCCGACAAGGGGTCGATGGCTACACCTTC	CSVAVRQGVDGYTF
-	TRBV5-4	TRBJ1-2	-	TGTGCCAGCAGTGAGGGGGTTCCCTATGGCTACACCTTC	CASSEGVPYGYTF
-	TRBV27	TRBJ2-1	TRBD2	TGTGCCAGCAGAGATAGCGGGGGGACCAATGAGCAGTTCTTC	CASRDSGGTNEQFF
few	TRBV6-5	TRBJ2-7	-	TGTGCCAGCAGTAGAGAAACAGGGTTCGAGCAGTACTTC	CASSRETGFEQYF
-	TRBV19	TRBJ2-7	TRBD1	TGTGCCAGTAGTATTCTTTCAGGGGGCTACGAGCAGTACTTC	CASSILSGGYEQYF
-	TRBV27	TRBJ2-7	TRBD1	TGTGCCAGCAGTGCGGGACAGGGAATCGGCGAGCAGTACTTC	CASSAGQGIGEQYF
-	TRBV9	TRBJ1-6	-	TGTGCCAGCAGCGTAGAGAGCTCCTATAATTCACCCCTCCACTTT	CASSVESSYNSPLHF
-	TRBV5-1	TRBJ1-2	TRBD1	TGCGCCAGCAGCTTGGCCCCGAACACTGGACAGGGGTCCAACTATGGCTACACCTTC	CASSLAPNTGQGSNYGYTF